This T cell receptor beta chain was recorded in a study of blood T cell repertoires in COVID-19. In the study overall: The study drew acute and convalescent COVID-19 samples from the United States, Italy and Spain. In each case, the material was cDNA or gDNA derived from T cells, B-cell-depleted T cells, or PBMCs.

This CDR3 is built from 16 residues. The germline CDR1 and CDR2 sequences are KGHSH and LQKENI. V gave up 3 bases and J gave up 3 bases; unmatched junction bases: 8. Original handling: Counts of nucleated cells, estimated from reference gene primer amplification, were obtained. TCRdb keeps only in-frame clones here, not all; method: immunoSEQ multiplex PCR. V, J and clone size were drawn from that table, and D and trimming were deduced from the DNA. The table shows about 70,000 clones, with 70% to 90% occurring only once. As to this clone: Other DNA variants within this sample encode the same CDR3.

The material sequenced was peripheral blood. This chain uses TRBV18 with TRBJ1-3; 7 nucleotides agree with TRBD1. This TCR was sampled from a human donor in a cohort sampled during active COVID-19. CDR3 nucleotide sequence: TGTGCCAGCTCACCCCCGGGGACAGTGGTTGGAAACACCATATATTTT. Residues: CASSPPGTVVGNTIYF.